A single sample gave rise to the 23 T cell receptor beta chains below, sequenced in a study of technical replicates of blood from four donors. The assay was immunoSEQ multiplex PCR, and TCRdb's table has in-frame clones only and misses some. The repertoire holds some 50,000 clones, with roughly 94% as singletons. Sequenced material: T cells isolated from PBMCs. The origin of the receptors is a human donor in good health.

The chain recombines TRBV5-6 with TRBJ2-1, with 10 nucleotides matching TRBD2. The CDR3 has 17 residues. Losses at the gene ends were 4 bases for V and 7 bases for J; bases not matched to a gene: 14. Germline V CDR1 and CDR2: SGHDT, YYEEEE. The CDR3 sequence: CASSDLPGLALGNEQFF. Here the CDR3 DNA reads TGTGCCAGCAGCGACCTACCGGGACTAGCGTTAGGGAATGAGCAGTTCTTC.

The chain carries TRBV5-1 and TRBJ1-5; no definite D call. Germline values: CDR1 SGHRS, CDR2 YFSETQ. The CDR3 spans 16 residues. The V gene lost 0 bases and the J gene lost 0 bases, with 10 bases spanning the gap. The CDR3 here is CASSLGERHSNQPQHF. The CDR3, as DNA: TGCGCCAGCAGCTTGGGCGAGAGACATAGCAATCAGCCCCAGCATTTT.

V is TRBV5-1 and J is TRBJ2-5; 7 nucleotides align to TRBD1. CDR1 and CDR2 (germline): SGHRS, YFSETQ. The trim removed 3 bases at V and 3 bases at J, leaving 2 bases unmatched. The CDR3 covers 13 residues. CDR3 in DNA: TGCGCCAGCAGCTATGGGACAGAAGAGACCCAGTACTTC. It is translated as CASSYGTEETQYF. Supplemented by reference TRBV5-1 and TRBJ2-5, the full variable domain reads KAGVTQTPRYLIKTRGQQVTLSCSPISGHRSVSWYQQTPGQGLQFLFEYFSETQRNKGNFPGRFSGRQFSNSRSEMNVSTLELGDSALYLCASSYGTEETQYFGPGTRLLVL.

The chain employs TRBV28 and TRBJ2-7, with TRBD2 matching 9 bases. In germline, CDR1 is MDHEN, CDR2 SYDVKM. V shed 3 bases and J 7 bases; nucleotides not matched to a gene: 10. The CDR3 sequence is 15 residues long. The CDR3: CASSLGAGGPLEQYF. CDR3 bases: TGTGCCAGCAGTTTGGGGGCGGGAGGGCCGCTTGAGCAGTACTTC.

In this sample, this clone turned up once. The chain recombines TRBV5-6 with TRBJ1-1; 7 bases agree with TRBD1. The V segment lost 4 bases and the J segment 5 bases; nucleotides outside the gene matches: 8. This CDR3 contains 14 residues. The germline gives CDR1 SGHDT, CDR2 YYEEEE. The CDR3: CASSRPRGPTEAFF. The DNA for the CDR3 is TGTGCCAGCAGCCGCCCGAGGGGGCCTACTGAAGCTTTCTTT.

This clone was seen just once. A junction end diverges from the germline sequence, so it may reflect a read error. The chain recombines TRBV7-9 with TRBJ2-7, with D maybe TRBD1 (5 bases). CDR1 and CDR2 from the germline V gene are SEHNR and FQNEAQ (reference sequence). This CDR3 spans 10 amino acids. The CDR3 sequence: CASSQGLQDF. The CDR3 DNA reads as TGTGCCAGCAGCCAGGGCCTCCAGGACTTC.

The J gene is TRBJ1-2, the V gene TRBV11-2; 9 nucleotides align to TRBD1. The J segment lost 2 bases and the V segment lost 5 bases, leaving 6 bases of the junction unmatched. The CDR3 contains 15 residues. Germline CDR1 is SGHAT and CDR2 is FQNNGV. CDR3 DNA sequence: TGTGCCAGCAGCCCCGGGACAGGGATAAACTATGGCTACACCTTC. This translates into CASSPGTGINYGYTF.

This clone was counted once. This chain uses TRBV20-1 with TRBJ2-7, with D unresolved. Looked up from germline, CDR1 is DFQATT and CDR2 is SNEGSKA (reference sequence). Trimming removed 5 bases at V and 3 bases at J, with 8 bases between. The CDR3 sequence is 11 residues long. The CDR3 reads CSAPEHYEQYF. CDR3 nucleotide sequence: TGCAGTGCTCCAGAACACTACGAGCAGTACTTC.

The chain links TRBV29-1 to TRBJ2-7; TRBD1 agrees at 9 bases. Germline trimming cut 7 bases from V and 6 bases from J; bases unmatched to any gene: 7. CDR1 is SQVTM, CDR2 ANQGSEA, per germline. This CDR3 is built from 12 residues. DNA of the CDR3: TGCAGCGGGGGACAGGGAGGTAGCGAGCAGTACTTC. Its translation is CSGGQGGSEQYF.

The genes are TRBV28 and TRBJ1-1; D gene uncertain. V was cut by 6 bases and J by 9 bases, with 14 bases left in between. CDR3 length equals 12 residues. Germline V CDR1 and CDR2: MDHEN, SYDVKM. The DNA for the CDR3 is TGTGCCAGCAGCTATTCGTACCCTCAAGCTTTCTTT. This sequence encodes CASSYSYPQAFF. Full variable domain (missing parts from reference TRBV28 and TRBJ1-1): DVKVTQSSRYLVKRTGEKVFLECVQDMDHENMFWYRQDPGLGLRLIYFSYDVKMKEKGDIPEGYSVSREKKERFSLILESASTNQTSMYLCASSYSYPQAFFGQGTRLTVV.

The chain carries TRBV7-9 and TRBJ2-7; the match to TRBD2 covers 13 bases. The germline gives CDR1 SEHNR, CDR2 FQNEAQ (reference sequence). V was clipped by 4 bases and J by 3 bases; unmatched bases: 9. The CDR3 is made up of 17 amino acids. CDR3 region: CASSSPGLAGRIYEQYF. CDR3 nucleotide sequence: TGTGCCAGCAGCTCACCGGGACTAGCGGGAAGGATCTACGAGCAGTACTTC. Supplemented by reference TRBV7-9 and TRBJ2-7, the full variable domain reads DTGVSQNPRHKITKRGQNVTFRCDPISEHNRLYWYRQTLGQGPEFLTYFQNEAQLEKSRLLSDRFSAERPKGSFSTLEIQRTEQGDSAMYLCASSSPGLAGRIYEQYFGPGTRLTVT.

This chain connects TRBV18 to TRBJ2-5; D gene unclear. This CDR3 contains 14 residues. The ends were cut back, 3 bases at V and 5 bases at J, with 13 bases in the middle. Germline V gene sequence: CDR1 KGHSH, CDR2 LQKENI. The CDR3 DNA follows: TGTGCCAGCTCACCCCTAGGTCGATCCGAGACCCAGTACTTC. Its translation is CASSPLGRSETQYF.

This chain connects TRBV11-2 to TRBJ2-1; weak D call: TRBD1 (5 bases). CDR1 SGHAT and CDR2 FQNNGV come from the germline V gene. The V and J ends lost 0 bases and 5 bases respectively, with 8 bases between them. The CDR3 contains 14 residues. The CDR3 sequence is CASSLDPGHNEQFF. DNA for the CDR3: TGTGCCAGCAGCTTAGATCCAGGGCACAATGAGCAGTTCTTC.

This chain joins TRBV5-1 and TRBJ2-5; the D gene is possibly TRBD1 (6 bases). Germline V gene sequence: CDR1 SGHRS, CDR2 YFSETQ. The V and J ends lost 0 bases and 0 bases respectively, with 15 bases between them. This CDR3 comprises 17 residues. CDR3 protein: CASSLEAAGAYQETQYF. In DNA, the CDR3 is TGCGCCAGCAGCTTGGAGGCGGCAGGGGCGTACCAAGAGACCCAGTACTTC.

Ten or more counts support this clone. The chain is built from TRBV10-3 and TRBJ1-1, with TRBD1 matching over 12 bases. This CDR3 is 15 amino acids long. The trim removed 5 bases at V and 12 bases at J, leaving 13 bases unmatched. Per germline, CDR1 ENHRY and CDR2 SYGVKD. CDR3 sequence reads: CAISSGQGAQRSSFF. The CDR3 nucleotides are TGTGCCATCAGTTCGGGACAGGGGGCGCAAAGATCGTCTTTCTTT.

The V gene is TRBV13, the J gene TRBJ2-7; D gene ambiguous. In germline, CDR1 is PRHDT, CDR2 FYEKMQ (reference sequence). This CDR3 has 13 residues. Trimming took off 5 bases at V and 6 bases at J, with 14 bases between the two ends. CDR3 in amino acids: CASSPRDRSEQYF. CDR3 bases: TGTGCCAGCAGCCCGCGCGACCGGAGCGAGCAGTACTTC.

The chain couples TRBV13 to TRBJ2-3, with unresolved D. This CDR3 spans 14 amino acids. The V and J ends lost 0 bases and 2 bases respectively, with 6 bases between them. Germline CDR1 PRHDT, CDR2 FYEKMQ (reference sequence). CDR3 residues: CASSLGTDTDTQYF. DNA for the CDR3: TGTGCCAGCAGCTTAGGTACTGACACAGATACGCAGTATTTT.

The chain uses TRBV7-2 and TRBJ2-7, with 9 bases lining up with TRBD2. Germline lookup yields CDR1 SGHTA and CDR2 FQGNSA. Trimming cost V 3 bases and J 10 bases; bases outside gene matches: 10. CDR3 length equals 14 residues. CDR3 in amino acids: CASSFRSGGQFQYF. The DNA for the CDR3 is TGTGCCAGCAGCTTCCGGAGCGGGGGGCAGTTCCAGTACTTC.

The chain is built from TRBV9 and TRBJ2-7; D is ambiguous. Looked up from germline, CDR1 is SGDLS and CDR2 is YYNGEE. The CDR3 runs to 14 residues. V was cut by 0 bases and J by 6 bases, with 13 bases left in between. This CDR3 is CASSVAEGRSEQYF. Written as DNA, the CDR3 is TGTGCCAGCAGCGTAGCCGAAGGAAGGAGCGAGCAGTACTTC.

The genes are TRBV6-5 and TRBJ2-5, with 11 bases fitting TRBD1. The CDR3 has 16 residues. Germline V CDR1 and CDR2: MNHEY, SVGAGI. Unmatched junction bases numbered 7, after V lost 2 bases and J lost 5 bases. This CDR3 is CASSYLFGQGAETQYF. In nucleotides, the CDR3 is TGTGCCAGCAGTTACCTTTTTGGACAGGGGGCCGAGACCCAGTACTTC.

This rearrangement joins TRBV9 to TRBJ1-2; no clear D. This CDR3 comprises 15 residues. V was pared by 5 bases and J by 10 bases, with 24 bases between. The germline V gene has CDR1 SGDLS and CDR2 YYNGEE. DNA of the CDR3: TGTGCCAGCAGGCCCCGTGAGGGATACAGTTTTGACTACACCTTC. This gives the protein CASRPREGYSFDYTF.

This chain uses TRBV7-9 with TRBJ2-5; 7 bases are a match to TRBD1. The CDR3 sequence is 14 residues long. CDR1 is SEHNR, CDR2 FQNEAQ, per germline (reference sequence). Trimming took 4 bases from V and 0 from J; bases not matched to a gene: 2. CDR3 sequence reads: CASSSGQDQETQYF. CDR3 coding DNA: TGTGCCAGCAGCTCCGGACAGGACCAAGAGACCCAGTACTTC.

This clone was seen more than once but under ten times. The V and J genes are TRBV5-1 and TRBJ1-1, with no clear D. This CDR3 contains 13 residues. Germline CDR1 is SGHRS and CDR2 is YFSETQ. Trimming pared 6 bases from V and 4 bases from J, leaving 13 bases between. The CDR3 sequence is CASTPTTGTEAFF. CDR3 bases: TGCGCCAGCACCCCTACCACCGGCACTGAAGCTTTCTTT.